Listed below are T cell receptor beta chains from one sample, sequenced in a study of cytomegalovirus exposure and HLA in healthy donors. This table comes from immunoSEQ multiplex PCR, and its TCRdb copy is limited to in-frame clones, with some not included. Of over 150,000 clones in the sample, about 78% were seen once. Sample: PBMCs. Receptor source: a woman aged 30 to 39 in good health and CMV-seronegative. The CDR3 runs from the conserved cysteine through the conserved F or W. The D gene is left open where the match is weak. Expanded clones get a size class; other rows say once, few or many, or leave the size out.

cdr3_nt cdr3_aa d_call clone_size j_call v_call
TGTGCCAGCAGTCCCCATTTCCCCTACGAGCAGTACTTC CASSPHFPYEQYF - - TRBJ2-7 TRBV6-1
TGTGCCAGCAGCTTTTCTGATTGGGGAGTCGGGGATTACAATGAGCAGTTCTTC CASSFSDWGVGDYNEQFF - - TRBJ2-1 TRBV7-9
TGCGCCAGCAGCCAAGACCGGGGTACAGAGCAGTACTTC CASSQDRGTEQYF - - TRBJ2-7 TRBV4-1
TGTGCCAGCTCACCCGACAGGGGATACCTCTACGAGCAGTACTTC CASSPDRGYLYEQYF TRBD1 - TRBJ2-7 TRBV18
TGTGCCAGCAGCCCTCCGACAGGGGAGGGACATGGCTACACCTTC CASSPPTGEGHGYTF - - TRBJ1-2 TRBV12-1
TGTGCCAGCAGTGTAGGGGTGAACACTGAAGCTTTCTTT CASSVGVNTEAFF - once TRBJ1-1 TRBV27
TGTGCCAGCAGCTTGGTCGCGGGGCTCGGCACCGGGGAGCTGTTTTTT CASSLVAGLGTGELFF - - TRBJ2-2 TRBV5-6
TGTGCCTGGAGCGGTACGGGGGTGGGTACGCAGTATTTT CAWSGTGVGTQYF - - TRBJ2-3 TRBV30
TGTGCCAGCAGCTGGTCGGGGGGGGCAGGTGAGCAGTTCTTC CASSWSGGAGEQFF TRBD2 few TRBJ2-1 TRBV9
TGCGCCAGCAGCCTAGCAGCGGGAGGGCCGTCCTACGAGCAGTACTTC CASSLAAGGPSYEQYF TRBD2 - TRBJ2-7 TRBV4-1
TGTGCCAGTAGTATGAACAAAGCAAAGGACAGGGAGGGGAATGAGCAGTTCTTC CASSMNKAKDREGNEQFF - - TRBJ2-1 TRBV19
TGTGCCAGCAGTGACACGGGACTAGCGGGAAATGGGGCCGAGCAGTACTTC CASSDTGLAGNGAEQYF TRBD2 - TRBJ2-7 TRBV6-1
TGTGCCAGCAGTGAAGAGCACGACACCGGGGAGCTGTTTTTT CASSEEHDTGELFF - few TRBJ2-2 TRBV6-1
TGCGCCAGCAGCTTGGCTGCGGCGAACAATGAGCAGTTCTTC CASSLAAANNEQFF - - TRBJ2-1 TRBV5-1
TGTTCCAGCATGGGGGGGGGAGAGACCCAGTACTTC CSSMGGGETQYF TRBD2 - TRBJ2-5 TRBV7-9
TGTGCCTGGATAAATGTTCTGCATGCAGGAAAATATGGCTACACCTTC CAWINVLHAGKYGYTF - - TRBJ1-2 TRBV30
TGTGCCACCAGCAGAGATTTTAGTGAAAAACTGTTTTTT CATSRDFSEKLFF - once TRBJ1-4 TRBV15
TGCGCCAGCAGCTTTGCGGACAGGGGGCCTAAAAATGAGCAGTTCTTC CASSFADRGPKNEQFF TRBD1 - TRBJ2-1 TRBV5-1
TGTGCCAGCAGCGCAGACGTGACCTTTAGCGGCACCGGGGAGCTGTTTTTT CASSADVTFSGTGELFF - - TRBJ2-2 TRBV7-6
TGTGCCAGCAGCTCACTAGCGAATACAGATACGCAGTATTTT CASSSLANTDTQYF TRBD2 - TRBJ2-3 TRBV7-3
TGTGCCAGCAGCCAGAGGAACAGGGATGGAGAGACCCAGTACTTC CASSQRNRDGETQYF - few TRBJ2-5 TRBV5-4
TGTGCCAGCAGCCAACAGGGACTCTCTAATCAGCCCCAGCATTTT CASSQQGLSNQPQHF - - TRBJ1-5 TRBV4-2
TGTGCCAGCAGCCAGAGGGGGAGGGAGGATGAGCAGTTCTTC CASSQRGREDEQFF - - TRBJ2-1 TRBV7-2
TGTGCCAGCAGCTCCGGACAGAAGACTAATGAAAAACTGTTTTTT CASSSGQKTNEKLFF - - TRBJ1-4 TRBV9
TGTGCCAGCAGGGAGGACCTAGGCTACACCTTC CASREDLGYTF - few TRBJ1-2 TRBV6-6
TGCGCCAGCAGCGTAGGAGGCAGCATCTACGAGCAGTACTTC CASSVGGSIYEQYF - few TRBJ2-7 TRBV4-1
TGCGCCAGCAGCTTAAGCCCCGGGACAGGGGTTAGCAATCAGCCCCAGCATTTT CASSLSPGTGVSNQPQHF TRBD1 - TRBJ1-5 TRBV5-1
TGTGCCAGCAGCTACGGGCCGACGGGGGACCAGTACTTC CASSYGPTGDQYF - - TRBJ2-5 TRBV11-1
TGTGCCAGCAGCTTATCTCTTAGCAATCAGCCCCAGCATTTT CASSLSLSNQPQHF - - TRBJ1-5 TRBV13
TGTGCCAGCAGTTTCCTCTACCGGGACAGGGAGAACACTGAAGCTTTCTTT CASSFLYRDRENTEAFF TRBD1 - TRBJ1-1 TRBV28
TGTGCCAGCACCTCACCGAGGAGCAATGAGCAGTTCTTC CASTSPRSNEQFF - - TRBJ2-1 TRBV6-5
TGTGCCAGCAGCTTGTTGGCGGTTGCTTTCTTT CASSLLAVAFF - few TRBJ1-1 TRBV5-8
TGTGCCAGCAGTTTTCTAGGTGGGAGAGGGCATGAGCAGTTCTTC CASSFLGGRGHEQFF - once TRBJ2-1 TRBV28
TGTGCCAGCAGCCAGGACTCATCACCCCTCCACTTT CASSQDSSPLHF - once TRBJ1-6 TRBV5-4
TGTGCCAGCAGCTTAGTGCAGGGCGACGGGGAGCTGTTTTTT CASSLVQGDGELFF - - TRBJ2-2 TRBV7-2
TGTGCCAGCAGCTTAGTGGTAGCGGGGGCAGATACGCAGTATTTT CASSLVVAGADTQYF TRBD2 - TRBJ2-3 TRBV7-9
TGTGCCAGCACCCCACACATGGGACAGGGTCTGTTTTTT CASTPHMGQGLFF TRBD1 - TRBJ1-4 TRBV6-5
TGTGCCAGCAGCCTGGTGATCCAGTCCACCGGGGAGCTGTTTTTT CASSLVIQSTGELFF - - TRBJ2-2 TRBV6-5
TGTGCCAGCAGCCCTATAAACCGGGACAGGGCCTGGAATGAGCAGTTCTTC CASSPINRDRAWNEQFF TRBD1 - TRBJ2-1 TRBV7-2
TGTGCCATCAGTGAGTCGTCTTGGGGGGATCAGCCCCAGCATTTT CAISESSWGDQPQHF - - TRBJ1-5 TRBV10-3
TGCGCCAGCAGCCAAGTACGACAACAAGAGACCCAGTACTTC CASSQVRQQETQYF - - TRBJ2-5 TRBV4-1
TGTGCCAGCAGCCAGGACAGGGACAGAAGCTCCTATAATTCACCCCTCCACTTT CASSQDRDRSSYNSPLHF TRBD1 - TRBJ1-6 TRBV5-6